These T cell receptor beta chains were read from a single sample in a study of blood T cell repertoires in COVID-19. Measured with immunoSEQ multiplex PCR; TCRdb has only the in-frame clones, and not every one. This sample carries a few hundred thousand clones, approximately 90% of them seen once, and the ten largest clones take around a tenth. Sequencing was carried out using PBMCs or T cells enriched from blood (not recorded which). The receptors derive from a woman in her thirties or forties who had recovered from COVID-19. The CDR3 runs from the conserved cysteine through the conserved F or W. The D gene is left open where the match is weak. Clone size is stated in some rows and not others, as once, few, many or a class when expanded.

v_call	d_call	j_call	clone_size	cdr3_aa	cdr3_nt
TRBV4-3	.	TRBJ1-3	.	CASSQGNQLSGNTIYF	TGCGCCAGCAGCCAAGGAAACCAGTTGTCTGGAAACACCATATATTTT
TRBV19	.	TRBJ1-6	.	CASSIVWAGDSPLHF	TGTGCCAGTAGTATAGTTTGGGCGGGGGATTCACCCCTCCACTTT
TRBV9	TRBD2	TRBJ2-7	.	CASSASPSGEYEQYF	TGTGCCAGCAGCGCCTCCCCGAGCGGGGAATACGAGCAGTACTTC
TRBV7-3	TRBD2	TRBJ2-1	once	CASSAGGSEQFF	TGTGCCAGCAGCGCCGGGGGGAGTGAGCAGTTCTTC
TRBV7-6	TRBD1	TRBJ2-3	.	CASSVDREDTQYF	TGTGCCAGCAGCGTAGACAGGGAAGATACGCAGTATTTT
TRBV5-1	.	TRBJ1-2	.	CASSNPPSYGYTF	TGCGCCAGCTCAAACCCCCCCAGCTATGGCTACACCTTC
TRBV2	TRBD1	TRBJ2-4	.	CASSAGTGSLAKNIQYF	TGTGCCAGCAGTGCCGGGACAGGATCTCTAGCCAAAAACATTCAGTACTTC
TRBV10-3	.	TRBJ2-7	.	CAIRDSLSYEQYF	TGTGCCATCAGAGACAGTCTTTCCTACGAGCAGTACTTC
TRBV30	.	TRBJ1-5	.	CAWSLRVGNQPQHF	TGTGCCTGGAGTTTGAGAGTGGGCAATCAGCCCCAGCATTTT
TRBV5-1	.	TRBJ2-3	.	CASSLGRGQADTQYF	TGCGCCAGCAGCTTGGGCAGGGGTCAGGCAGATACGCAGTATTTT
TRBV11-3	TRBD2	TRBJ2-3	.	CASSLTSGGSSTDTQYF	TGTGCCAGCAGCTTAACAAGCGGGGGTTCTAGCACAGATACGCAGTATTTT
TRBV2	.	TRBJ1-5	.	CASSFPGTPSNQPQHF	TGTGCCAGCAGTTTTCCCGGGACACCAAGCAATCAGCCCCAGCATTTT
TRBV7-9	TRBD1	TRBJ2-7	.	CASSLAGTGFSYEQYF	TGTGCCAGCAGCTTAGCCGGGACAGGGTTCTCCTACGAGCAGTACTTC
TRBV7-8	TRBD1	TRBJ2-7	.	CASSRGQGTYEQYF	TGTGCCAGCAGCCGAGGACAGGGGACCTACGAGCAGTACTTC
TRBV2	.	TRBJ2-7	.	CASSEQGGPYEQYF	TGTGCCAGCAGTGAACAGGGAGGCCCCTACGAGCAGTACTTC
TRBV19	.	TRBJ2-7	.	CASSIGGSEQYF	TGTGCCAGTAGTATTGGGGGCTCCGAGCAGTACTTC
TRBV27	.	TRBJ1-4	.	CASSLNEKLFF	TGTGCCAGCAGCCTTAATGAAAAACTGTTTTTT
TRBV15	TRBD2	TRBJ2-3	.	CATSRDPSGGDKDTQYF	TGTGCCACCAGCAGAGATCCCAGCGGGGGGGATAAAGATACGCAGTATTTT
TRBV6-5	TRBD1	TRBJ1-2	.	CASSYSRTGDGYTF	TGTGCCAGCAGTTACTCGCGGACAGGGGATGGCTACACCTTC
TRBV9	TRBD1	TRBJ1-1	.	CASSRGQKNTEAFF	TGTGCCAGCAGTAGGGGGCAGAAAAACACTGAAGCTTTCTTT
TRBV3-1/TRBV3-2	TRBD2	TRBJ2-1	.	CASSQGLAANEQFF	TGTGCCAGCAGCCAAGGACTAGCAGCCAATGAGCAGTTCTTC
TRBV27	.	TRBJ1-6	few	CASSDTGGGRLYNSPLHF	TGTGCCAGCAGTGACACGGGAGGTGGCAGGCTCTATAATTCACCCCTCCACTTT
TRBV15	.	TRBJ2-1	.	CATSRGLVQISNEQFF	TGTGCCACCAGCAGAGGCCTAGTGCAGATATCAAATGAGCAGTTCTTC
TRBV4-3	.	TRBJ2-5	.	CASSQDYQRIGGETQYF	TGCGCCAGCAGCCAAGATTACCAGCGGATAGGGGGAGAGACCCAGTACTTC
TRBV24-1	TRBD1	TRBJ1-2	.	CATSDSNRGNYGYTF	TGTGCCACCAGTGATTCTAACAGGGGAAACTATGGCTACACCTTC
TRBV7-3	.	TRBJ2-7	once	CASASGTGPYEQYF	TGTGCCAGCGCCTCCGGGACTGGTCCTTACGAGCAGTACTTC
TRBV3-1/TRBV3-2	TRBD1	TRBJ1-2	.	CASSQGDRGGYTF	TGTGCCAGCAGCCAAGGCGACAGGGGTGGCTACACCTTC
TRBV10-1	.	TRBJ2-1	.	CASKRAILYGEQFF	TGCGCCAGCAAGAGAGCGATTCTGTACGGCGAGCAGTTCTTC
TRBV7-2	.	TRBJ1-2	.	CASSLLVSGYGYTF	TGTGCCAGCAGCTTATTAGTGAGCGGGTATGGCTACACCTTC
TRBV6-5	.	TRBJ2-1	.	CASRPGRRVYNEQFF	TGTGCCAGCAGACCGGGGAGGAGGGTGTACAATGAGCAGTTCTTC
TRBV3-1/TRBV3-2	.	TRBJ2-5	.	CASSPLGPQETQYF	TGTGCCAGCAGCCCTCTGGGGCCACAAGAGACCCAGTACTTC
TRBV7-6	TRBD2	TRBJ2-5	.	CASSSLGSGAQETQYF	TGTGCCAGCAGTTCCCTAGGTAGCGGGGCCCAAGAGACCCAGTACTTC
TRBV4-3	TRBD2	TRBJ2-2	.	CASSQDSGLAGELFF	TGCGCCAGCAGCCAAGATTCCGGACTAGCCGGGGAGCTGTTTTTT
TRBV2	.	TRBJ2-7	.	CASSVGRGMSYEQYF	TGTGCCAGCAGTGTGGGGAGGGGGATGAGCTACGAGCAGTACTTC
TRBV9	.	TRBJ2-2	.	CASSANTGELFF	TGTGCCAGCAGCGCTAACACCGGGGAGCTGTTTTTT
TRBV2	.	TRBJ2-3	.	CASSELDYSTDTQYF	TGTGCCAGCAGTGAGCTGGACTATAGCACAGATACGCAGTATTTT
TRBV7-2	TRBD2	TRBJ2-2	.	CASSSTAGGYTGELFF	TGTGCCAGCAGCTCCACCGCGGGAGGTTACACCGGGGAGCTGTTTTTT
TRBV27	.	TRBJ2-2	once	CASSLSITGELFF	TGTGCCAGCAGTTTATCTATCACCGGGGAGCTGTTTTTT
TRBV7-2	TRBD1	TRBJ2-3	.	CASSLDRGATDTQYF	TGTGCCAGCAGCTTGGACAGGGGGGCCACAGATACGCAGTATTTT
TRBV4-3	TRBD2	TRBJ2-5	once	CASSQTGGLETQYF	TGCGCCAGCAGCCAAACGGGGGGGTTGGAGACCCAGTACTTC
TRBV9	.	TRBJ2-1	.	CASSDRDTSYNEQFF	TGTGCCAGCAGCGACCGGGACACGTCCTACAATGAGCAGTTCTTC
TRBV5-5	TRBD2	TRBJ2-7	.	CASSFLQAGGLDEQYF	TGTGCCAGCAGCTTCCTACAGGCGGGAGGGTTGGACGAGCAGTACTTC
TRBV4-3	.	TRBJ1-2	.	CASSGQPYGYTF	TGCGCCAGCTCTGGACAGCCCTATGGCTACACCTTC
TRBV7-2	.	TRBJ2-5	.	CASTLGGGQETQYF	TGTGCCAGCACCCTGGGGGGTGGCCAAGAGACCCAGTACTTC
TRBV9	.	TRBJ2-2	.	CASSPVRGTGELFF	TGTGCCAGCAGCCCGGTTAGGGGGACCGGGGAGCTGTTTTTT
TRBV30	.	TRBJ1-4	.	CAWSVGGSGAHEKLFF	TGTGCCTGGAGTGTAGGTGGGTCAGGGGCCCATGAAAAACTGTTTTTT
TRBV4-3	TRBD1	TRBJ2-1	once	CASSQRTGGYNEQFF	TGCGCCAGCAGCCAAAGGACAGGGGGCTACAATGAGCAGTTCTTC
TRBV27	.	TRBJ1-4	.	CASSLIGSANEKLFF	TGTGCCAGCAGTTTAATAGGGAGTGCTAATGAAAAACTGTTTTTT
TRBV9	.	TRBJ2-7	.	CASSETDSYLYEQYF	TGTGCCAGCAGCGAGACGGACTCCTACCTATACGAGCAGTACTTC
TRBV5-8	.	TRBJ1-5	.	CASSLVGIFNQPQHF	TGTGCCAGCAGCTTGGTCGGGATATTCAATCAGCCCCAGCATTTT
TRBV2	TRBD2	TRBJ2-3	.	CASSEGLSDTQYF	TGTGCCAGCAGTGAGGGACTATCAGATACGCAGTATTTT
TRBV7-3	.	TRBJ2-2	.	CASSKPVAGELFF	TGTGCCAGCAGCAAACCAGTCGCCGGGGAGCTGTTTTTT
TRBV2	.	TRBJ1-1	.	CASSGLPRVNTEAFF	TGTGCCAGCAGTGGCTTGCCCAGGGTGAACACTGAAGCTTTCTTT